This T cell receptor beta chain was obtained from a study of shared clonotypes between healthy human individuals. Study outcomes and limitations: Sample collection involved blood only; tissue repertoires are likely different.

The germline CDR1 and CDR2 sequences are LGHNA and YSLEER. The ends were cut back, 1 base at V and 2 bases at J, with 6 bases in the middle. This CDR3 spans 14 amino acids. Points on this clone: The antigen is unknown.

Positive CCR7 selection of CD45RO-negative cells yielded the naive CD8 cells, and terminally differentiated effector memory CD45RA+ cells were excluded. Data came from immunoSEQ multiplex PCR; TCRdb stores just in-frame clones and leaves some out. The table shows around 2,000,000 clones, with approximately 94% occurring only once. The sample taken for sequencing was naive CD8+ T cells sorted from blood. The receptor was derived from a man between 18 and 29 years old in good health. J is TRBJ2-1 and V is TRBV4-3, with D possibly being TRBD2 (6 bases). CDR3 amino acids: CASSQGGTYNEQFF. CDR3 nucleotides: TGCGCCAGCAGCCAAGGCGGGACCTACAATGAGCAGTTCTTC.